The text below deals with one T cell receptor beta chain. These data are taken from a study of shared clonotypes between healthy human individuals. In germline, CDR1 is SGHKS, CDR2 YYEKEE (reference sequence). This CDR3 has 16 amino acids. Trimming pared 2 bases from V and 1 base from J, leaving 15 bases between. The donor cohort consisted entirely of Caucasian adults residing in Nashville, Tennessee. Measured with immunoSEQ multiplex PCR; TCRdb has only the in-frame clones, and not every one. The table includes over a million clones, more than 65% detected once. This clonotype was sampled from a man younger than 35 in good health. The gene calls are TRBV5-5 and TRBJ2-5; the D gene is possibly TRBD1 (5 bases). Sequencing input: memory CD4+ T cells sorted from blood. The subset here: CD45RA-negative fraction. DNA of the CDR3: TGTGCCAGCAGCTTTAGTCGTTGGGGCGGCCAAGAGACCCAGTACTTC. It codes for CASSFSRWGGQETQYF.